Given below is one T cell receptor beta chain in context. No antigen is known for it. This sample stems from a study of graft-versus-host responses after intestinal transplantation. Study details: Induction with anti-thymocyte globulin, then tacrolimus and steroids for around three years, was given to all recipients.

With 6 bases removed from V and 4 bases from J, the gap between germline ends came to 6 bases. This CDR3 spans 10 amino acids. CDR1 is DFQATT and CDR2 is SNEGSKA in the germline V gene (reference sequence). TCRdb's copy holds only in-frame clones and misses some; the assay was immunoSEQ multiplex PCR. The sample has tens of thousands of clones, more than 85% seen once; the top ten hold 7.6%. The source material was unstimulated CD8+ T cells sorted from spleen or lymph node cells, sampled before transplant. This sequence originates from a human donor who was the organ donor for an intestinal transplant. The rearrangement links TRBV20-1 to TRBJ1-2; no reliable D call. CDR3: CSAPTYGYTF. DNA for the CDR3: TGCAGTGCGCCAACCTATGGCTACACCTTC.